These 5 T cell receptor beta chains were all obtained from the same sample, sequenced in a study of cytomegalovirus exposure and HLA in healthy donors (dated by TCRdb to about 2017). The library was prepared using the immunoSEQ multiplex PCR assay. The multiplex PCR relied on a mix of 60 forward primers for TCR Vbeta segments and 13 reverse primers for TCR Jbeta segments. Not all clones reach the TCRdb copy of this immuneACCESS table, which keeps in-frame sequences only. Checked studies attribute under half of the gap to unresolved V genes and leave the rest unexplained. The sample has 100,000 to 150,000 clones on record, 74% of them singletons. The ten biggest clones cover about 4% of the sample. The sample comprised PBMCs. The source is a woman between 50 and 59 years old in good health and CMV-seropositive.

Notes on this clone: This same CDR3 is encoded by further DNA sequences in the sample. The CDR3 nucleotides read TGTGCCATCAAGGGACAGAGCTCCTACGAGCAGTACTTC. Its translation: CAIKGQSSYEQYF. The chain has TRBV10-3 and TRBJ2-7; 7 nucleotides align to TRBD1. This CDR3 is built from 13 residues. V was pared by 7 bases and J by 0 bases, with 3 bases of the junction left unmatched. CDR1 is ENHRY, CDR2 SYGVKD, per germline.

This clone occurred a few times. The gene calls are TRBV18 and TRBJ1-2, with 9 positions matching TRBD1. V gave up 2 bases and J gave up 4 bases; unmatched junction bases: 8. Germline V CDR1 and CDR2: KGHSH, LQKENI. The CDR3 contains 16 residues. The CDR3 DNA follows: TGTGCCAGCTCACCAATTTACAGGGGGCAGGGCTATGGCTACACCTTC. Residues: CASSPIYRGQGYGYTF. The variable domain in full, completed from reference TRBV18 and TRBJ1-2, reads NAGVMQNPRHLVRRRGQEARLRCSPMKGHSHVYWYRQLPEEGLKFMVYLQKENIIDESGMPKERFSAEFPKEGPSILRIQQVVRGDSAAYFCASSPIYRGQGYGYTFGSGTRLTVV.

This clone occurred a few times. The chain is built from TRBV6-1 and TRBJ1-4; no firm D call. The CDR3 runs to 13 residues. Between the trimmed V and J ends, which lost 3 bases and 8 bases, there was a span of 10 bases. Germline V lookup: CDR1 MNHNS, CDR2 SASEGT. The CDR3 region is CASSDVAVEKLFF. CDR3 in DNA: TGTGCCAGCAGTGATGTCGCAGTCGAAAAACTGTTTTTT.

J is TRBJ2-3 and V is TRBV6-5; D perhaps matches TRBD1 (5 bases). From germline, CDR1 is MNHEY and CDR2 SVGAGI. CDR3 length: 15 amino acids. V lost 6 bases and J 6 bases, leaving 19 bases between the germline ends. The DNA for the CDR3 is TGTGCCAGCAGAATCCAGGGTTGGATTGAGGATACGCAGTATTTT. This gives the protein CASRIQGWIEDTQYF.

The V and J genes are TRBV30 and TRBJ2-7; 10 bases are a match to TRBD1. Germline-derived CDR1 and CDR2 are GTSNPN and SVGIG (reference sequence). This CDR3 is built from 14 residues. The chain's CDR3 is CAGDRGQRSYEQYF. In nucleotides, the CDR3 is TGTGCGGGAGACAGGGGGCAAAGATCCTACGAGCAGTACTTC.